Following are 16 T cell receptor beta chains from one sample sequenced in a study of CD8 T cells in Susac syndrome. It was with random hexamers that roughly 0.45 to 1 ug RNA was reverse transcribed. TCRdb reanalysed the immunoSEQ multiplex PCR reads using MiXCR and keeps one entry per CDR3 protein. The sample has under 200,000 distinct CDR3 sequences; approximately 95% are singletons. The specimen was CD8+ T cells from PBMCs. The receptor set was obtained from a human donor with multiple sclerosis.

CDR3 nucleotides: TGTGCCAGCAGCTCCCGGGACGGCTACGAGCAGTACTTC. It translates to CASSSRDGYEQYF. V is TRBV13 and J is TRBJ2-7; D possibly uses TRBD1 or TRBD2 (5 bases each). The V and J ends lost 4 bases and 3 bases respectively, with 10 bases between them. CDR1 and CDR2 from the germline V gene are PRHDT and FYEKMQ (reference sequence). CDR3 size: 13 residues.

In its sample, this clonotype was seen once. This chain connects TRBV29-1 to TRBJ2-1; 9 bases align to TRBD1. Germline trimming cut 5 bases from V and 5 bases from J; bases unmatched to any gene: 10. CDR3 size: 15 residues. Germline V gene sequence: CDR1 SQVTM, CDR2 ANQGSEA. The chain's CDR3 is CSVTGTGLGHNEQFF. CDR3 bases: TGCAGCGTTACCGGGACAGGGTTGGGCCACAATGAGCAGTTCTTC.

The J gene is TRBJ1-4, the V gene TRBV25-1; D call uncertain. V lost 2 bases and J 0 bases, leaving 10 bases between the germline ends. This CDR3 has 16 residues. Germline V lookup: CDR1 MGHDK, CDR2 SYGVNS. The chain's CDR3 is CASSEEPGSTNEKLFF. The CDR3 coding sequence is TGTGCCAGCAGTGAAGAGCCGGGATCAACTAATGAAAAACTGTTTTTT. The whole variable domain, remainder taken from reference TRBV25-1 and TRBJ1-4, is EADIYQTPRYLVIGTGKKITLECSQTMGHDKMYWYQQDPGMELHLIHYSYGVNSTEKGDLSSESTVSRIRTEHFPLTLESARPSHTSQYLCASSEEPGSTNEKLFFGSGTQLSVL.

V and J are TRBV2 and TRBJ2-5; weak D call: TRBD1 (5 bases). CDR1 is SNHLY and CDR2 is FYNNEI in the germline V gene. This CDR3 region has 14 residues. The V and J ends lost 7 bases and 1 base respectively, with 13 bases between them. The CDR3 spells CASKDIGLQETQYF. The CDR3 nucleotides are TGTGCCAGCAAGGACATAGGGCTCCAAGAGACCCAGTACTTC.

The CDR3 protein is CASSYRGGTEAFF. The CDR3 coding sequence is TGTGCCAGCAGTTACCGGGGGGGCACTGAAGCTTTCTTT. The genes are TRBV6-5 and TRBJ1-1; TRBD1 is a possible D gene (5 bases). There are 13 residues in the CDR3. V gave up 2 bases and J gave up 4 bases, with 8 bases separating them. Germline lookup yields CDR1 MNHEY and CDR2 SVGAGI.

The chain joins TRBV11-1 to TRBJ2-1; 11 bases agree with TRBD2. The CDR3 consists of 20 residues. Germline V lookup: CDR1 SGHAT, CDR2 FQDESV (reference sequence). With V trimmed by 4 bases and J by 7 bases, 21 bases remained unmatched. The CDR3 sequence is CASSSPVELAGESPGNEQFF. Here the CDR3 DNA reads TGTGCCAGCAGCTCTCCGGTCGAACTAGCGGGAGAGTCCCCAGGTAATGAGCAGTTCTTC. Combining the CDR3 with reference TRBV11-1 and TRBJ2-1 gives the whole variable domain EAEVAQSPRYKITEKSQAVAFWCDPISGHATLYWYRQILGQGPELLVQFQDESVVDDSQLPKDRFSAERLKGVDSTLKIQPAELGDSAMYLCASSSPVELAGESPGNEQFFGPGTRLTVL.

The chain links TRBV12-3 or TRBV12-4 to TRBJ2-7, with 8 bases aligning to TRBD2. V shed 6 bases and J 0 bases; nucleotides not matched to a gene: 4. The CDR3 totals 14 residues. In DNA form, the CDR3 reads TGTGCCAGCAGCTCGGGACTAGACTCCTACGAGCAGTACTTC. It yields the protein CASSSGLDSYEQYF.

The chain links TRBV23-1 to TRBJ2-2; TRBD1 or TRBD2 may be the D gene (6 bases each). TRBV23-1 is placed among ORFs of uncertain function. The CDR3 sequence is 16 residues long. V was trimmed by 0 bases and J by 7 bases, leaving 15 bases between them. CDR3 nucleotide sequence: TGCGCCAGCAGTCAATCCCTCGGGGGCGGCGGCGGGGAGCTGTTTTTT. Encoded protein: CASSQSLGGGGGELFF.

The genes are TRBV5-6 and TRBJ2-1; D remains ambiguous. V was trimmed by 0 bases and J by 10 bases, leaving 8 bases between them. CDR3 length: 12 residues. The germline CDR1 and CDR2 sequences are SGHDT and YYEEEE. CDR3 coding DNA: TGTGCCAGCAGCTTGGATGTCAGGGAGCAGTTCTTC. Translated: CASSLDVREQFF.

The chain is built from TRBV20-1 and TRBJ1-4; D may be TRBD1 (5 bases). The V end was cut by 6 bases, the J end by 3 bases, with 17 bases between. Germline assignment: CDR1 DFQATT and CDR2 SNEGSKA (reference sequence). This CDR3 contains 15 residues. This CDR3 reads CSAHSPGRANEKLFF. CDR3 bases: TGCAGTGCGCACTCCCCAGGGCGAGCTAATGAAAAACTGTTTTTT.

CDR3 DNA: TGCGCCAGCAGCTTACCCGTTTCCGGGACCGCGGGCTACGAGCAGTACTTC. It is translated as CASSLPVSGTAGYEQYF. The chain carries TRBV5-1 and TRBJ2-7; D may correspond to TRBD1 or TRBD2 (5 bases each). Germline CDR1 reads SGHRS; CDR2 reads YFSETQ. The V gene lost 2 bases and the J gene lost 3 bases, with 21 bases spanning the gap. The length of the CDR3 is 17 residues.

A single count supports this clonotype. The chain uses TRBV15 and TRBJ1-2, with unresolved D. CDR3 length: 12 residues. Germline lookup yields CDR1 LNHNV and CDR2 YYDKDF (reference sequence). V lost 0 bases, J lost 8 bases, and 7 bases lay in between. The CDR3 DNA is TGTGCCACCAGCAGAGATTACGGGGGCTACACCTTC. The encoded protein is CATSRDYGGYTF.

This chain uses TRBV5-6 with TRBJ1-1; no definite D call. The germline CDR1 and CDR2 sequences are SGHDT and YYEEEE. The CDR3 consists of 14 residues. V lost 1 base, J lost 2 bases, and 9 bases lay in between. The CDR3 DNA reads as TGTGCCAGCAGCTTGTTAGTGGGAAACACTGAAGCTTTCTTT. Protein product: CASSLLVGNTEAFF.

The chain uses TRBV9 and TRBJ1-1; no firm D call. Germline assignment: CDR1 SGDLS and CDR2 YYNGEE. The CDR3 covers 14 residues. V was trimmed by 2 bases and J by 5 bases, leaving 13 bases between them. The CDR3 nucleotides read TGTGCCAGCAGCGTCGGAGGGAGTGGAACTGAAGCTTTCTTT. Its translation is CASSVGGSGTEAFF.

The chain employs TRBV7-9 and TRBJ2-2; D possibly corresponds to TRBD1 (5 bases). The length of the CDR3 is 15 residues. The ends were cut back, 4 bases at V and 1 base at J, with 10 bases in the middle. Germline V gives CDR1 SEHNR, CDR2 FQNEAQ (reference sequence). Here the CDR3 reads CASSSGRENTGELFF. The CDR3 DNA reads as TGTGCCAGCAGCTCGGGCAGGGAGAACACCGGGGAGCTGTTTTTT.

The chain couples TRBV2 to TRBJ2-1; D call uncertain. Germline-derived CDR1 and CDR2 are SNHLY and FYNNEI. The V and J ends lost 9 bases and 2 bases respectively, with 17 bases between them. This CDR3 comprises 15 residues. CDR3 residues: CASKPGRLTYNEQFF. The DNA for the CDR3 is TGTGCCAGTAAACCCGGCAGGTTAACCTACAATGAGCAGTTCTTC.